Listed here are 24 T cell receptor beta chains from one sample, sequenced in a study of T cells in Graves' hyperthyroidism and ophthalmopathy. The CDR3 regions of TCR beta were amplified from RNA transcripts. Initially, a first-round RT-PCR of the TCR CDR3 employed the HTBI primer set. One entry per CDR3 protein results from TCRdb running MiXCR on the multiplex PCR reads. The sample shows about 610,000 distinct CDR3 sequences, around 45% of them seen only once. What was sequenced was peripheral blood or thyroid tissue (not recorded which). Every receptor here comes from a woman aged 18 to 35 with Graves' hyperthyroidism.

In this sample, this clonotype turned up many times. In DNA, the CDR3 is TGTGCCAGAGGGGACAGGGGGCGCGACACCGGGGAGCTGTTTTTT. This codes for CARGDRGRDTGELFF. The genes are TRBV2 and TRBJ2-2; TRBD1 agrees at 12 bases. V lost 9 bases, J lost 3 bases, and 5 bases stayed unmatched. Germline CDR1 is SNHLY and CDR2 is FYNNEI. The CDR3 contains 15 residues. Filled out from reference TRBV2 and TRBJ2-2, the complete variable domain reads EPEVTQTPSHQVTQMGQEVILRCVPISNHLYFYWYRQILGQKVEFLVSFYNNEISEKSEIFDDQFSVERPDGSNFTLKIRSTKLEDSAMYFCARGDRGRDTGELFFGEGSRLTVL.

This chain links TRBV29-1 with TRBJ2-2; D is undetermined. Trimming cost V 4 bases and J 6 bases, with 9 bases left between them. The CDR3 has 12 amino acids. Germline CDR1 is SQVTM and CDR2 is ANQGSEA. CDR3 DNA: TGCAGCGTTGTCCTCGACTCCGGGGAGCTGTTTTTT. Translation gives CSVVLDSGELFF.

This chain joins TRBV24-1 and TRBJ1-2; D remains unclear. The CDR3 has 14 residues. CDR1 and CDR2 (germline): KGHDR, SFDVKD. The V and J ends lost 11 bases and 4 bases respectively, with 19 bases between them. CDR3 DNA: TGTGCCAGCAGCCCCCGGGGAGGGCTCTATGGCTACACCTTC. It is translated as CASSPRGGLYGYTF.

In regard to this clonotype: A read error may explain this, as a much larger clone is one base away. This chain connects TRBV7-2 to TRBJ2-7; TRBD2 might be the D (6 bases). Per germline, CDR1 SGHTA and CDR2 FQGNSA. The CDR3 length is 16 residues. Between the trimmed V and J ends, which lost 2 bases and 0 bases, there was a span of 14 bases. CDR3 nucleotide sequence: TGTGCCAGCAGCTTAAGGGGCAGGAGGGGCTCCTACGAGCAGTACTTC. It specifies CASSLRGRRGSYEQYF.

This clonotype was counted at least ten times. The genes are TRBV19 and TRBJ1-3; D is unresolved. This CDR3 is built from 19 residues. Trimming cost V 3 bases and J 0 bases, with 21 bases left between them. Germline CDR1 is LNHDA and CDR2 is SQIVND (reference sequence). The CDR3 protein is CASSIILLSDSSSGNTIYF. DNA for the CDR3: TGTGCCAGTAGTATCATACTTTTGTCCGACTCCAGCTCTGGAAACACCATATATTTT. Together with reference TRBV19 and TRBJ1-3, the CDR3 gives the full variable domain: DGGITQSPKYLFRKEGQNVTLSCEQNLNHDAMYWYRQDPGQGLRLIYYSQIVNDFQKGDIAEGYSVSREKKESFPLTVTSAQKNPTAFYLCASSIILLSDSSSGNTIYFGEGSWLTVV.

There are many counts of this clonotype. V usage is TRBV19 and J usage is TRBJ2-7; maybe TRBD2 (5 bases). This CDR3 has 14 residues. V lost 4 bases and J 6 bases, leaving 16 bases between the germline ends. CDR1 LNHDA and CDR2 SQIVND come from the germline V gene (reference sequence). The DNA for the CDR3 is TGTGCCAGTAGTACGATCTCAAGCCGGGGCGAGCAGTACTTC. This translates into CASSTISSRGEQYF.

This clonotype was seen repeatedly, ten times or more. V and J are TRBV12-5 and TRBJ1-1; D is uncertain. CDR3 size: 16 residues. Trimming removed 2 bases from V and 3 bases from J, with 16 bases in between. Germline loops: CDR1 LGHNT, CDR2 FRNRAP. The CDR3 region has the DNA TGTGCTAGTGGTTTGCCACGGGGAGGGCGGGACACTGAAGCTTTCTTT. The encoded protein is CASGLPRGGRDTEAFF.

This clonotype was picked up many times. The V gene is TRBV20-1, the J gene TRBJ2-7; 8 bases are a match to TRBD2. Germline loops: CDR1 DFQATT, CDR2 SNEGSKA (reference sequence). There are 13 residues in the CDR3. V dropped 5 bases and J dropped 5; count of bases not matched to a gene: 8. The DNA for the CDR3 is TGCAGTGCTCACAGCGGGAGCCAGGACGAGCAGTACTTC. Translation: CSAHSGSQDEQYF.

This clonotype has a count of ten or more. The chain combines TRBV11-2 with TRBJ1-6; 8 bases map to TRBD1. CDR3 size: 14 residues. Trimming removed 8 bases from V and 6 bases from J; junction bases left unmatched: 6. Germline CDR1 reads SGHAT; CDR2 reads FQNNGV. The CDR3 nucleotides are TGTGCCAGCCGACTACAGGGGGGTAATTCACCCCTCCACTTT. Translated: CASRLQGGNSPLHF. The full variable domain, in which reference TRBV11-2 and TRBJ1-6 provide the parts outside the CDR3, is EAGVAQSPRYKIIEKRQSVAFWCNPISGHATLYWYQQILGQGPKLLIQFQNNGVVDDSQLPKDRFSAERLKGVDSTLKIQPAKLEDSAVYLCASRLQGGNSPLHFGNGTRLTVT.

The chain couples TRBV28 to TRBJ1-4; D is uncertain. The CDR3 covers 14 residues. Germline CDR1 is MDHEN and CDR2 is SYDVKM. V lost 0 bases and J lost 8, with 10 bases in between. CDR3 DNA: TGTGCCAGCAGTTTATGGGGTTCCTCGGAAAAACTGTTTTTT. Translated: CASSLWGSSEKLFF.

At least ten counts were recorded for this clonotype. J is TRBJ1-1 and V is TRBV4-2; TRBD1 is a possible D gene (6 bases). V dropped 0 bases and J dropped 8 bases, with 19 bases sitting between them. The CDR3 is 16 residues long. The V gene's germline CDR1 is LGHNA and CDR2 YNFKEQ. For the CDR3, the DNA is TGTGCCAGCAGCCAAGATCCGGGGGCGGTAAATCCGGAAGCTTTCTTT. Encoded protein: CASSQDPGAVNPEAFF.

A remark on this clonotype: A junction end diverges from the germline sequence, so it may reflect a read error. This rearrangement joins TRBV7-2 to TRBJ2-7; 9 bases map to TRBD1. From germline, CDR1 is SGHTA and CDR2 FQGNSA. The CDR3 covers 15 residues. In DNA form, the CDR3 reads TGTGCCAGCAGCTGGACCTGGACAGGGGCCGGCGAGCAGGACTTC. As protein: CASSWTWTGAGEQDF.

The chain combines TRBV2 with TRBJ2-7, with a possible D match to TRBD1 (6 bases). The V gene's germline CDR1 is SNHLY and CDR2 FYNNEI. The CDR3 covers 15 residues. The V and J ends lost 4 bases and 2 bases respectively, with 15 bases between them. The CDR3 DNA follows: TGTGCCAGCAGTGCACGGGACACTTCCCCCTACGAGCAGTACTTC. This gives the protein CASSARDTSPYEQYF.

This clonotype came up many times. This chain joins TRBV10-3 and TRBJ2-2; 11 bases match TRBD2. Germline V CDR1 and CDR2: ENHRY, SYGVKD. CDR3 size: 14 residues. V lost 6 bases and J lost 6; bases outside the gene matches: 3. This CDR3 reads CAIRGTSGAGELFF. In DNA, the CDR3 is TGTGCCATCAGGGGGACTAGCGGCGCCGGGGAGCTGTTTTTT.

This clonotype was recorded at least ten times. The gene calls are TRBV29-1 and TRBJ2-7, with 10 bases that match TRBD2. This CDR3 comprises 12 residues. V was pared by 5 bases and J by 7 bases, with 5 bases of the junction left unmatched. Germline lookup yields CDR1 SQVTM and CDR2 ANQGSEA. The CDR3, as DNA: TGCAGCGTTCTAGCGGGAGCGGGGGAGCAGTACTTC. Translating it yields CSVLAGAGEQYF.

In this sample, this clonotype turned up many times. The chain recombines TRBV18 with TRBJ1-2, with D possibly matching TRBD1 (5 bases). The CDR3 totals 15 residues. Germline lookup yields CDR1 KGHSH and CDR2 LQKENI. V was cut by 3 bases and J by 3 bases, with 14 bases left in between. CDR3 in amino acids: CASSPTPQGHYGYTF. In DNA form, the CDR3 reads TGTGCCAGCTCACCTACCCCGCAGGGCCACTATGGCTACACCTTC.

The chain joins TRBV7-8 to TRBJ2-1, with TRBD2 matching 7 bases. V lost 6 bases and J lost 0; bases outside the gene matches: 14. Germline CDR1 reads SGHVS; CDR2 reads FQNEAQ. The CDR3 runs to 18 residues. As DNA, the CDR3 is TGTGCCAGCAGATACTTAGGGCGGGAGCAAAGCTCCTACAATGAGCAGTTCTTC. It yields the protein CASRYLGREQSSYNEQFF.

The rearrangement joins TRBV29-1 to TRBJ2-7; D remains unclear. The J call could be wrong; TRBJ2-1 is a better fit for the DNA end. This CDR3 is built from 12 residues. From germline, CDR1 is SQVTM and CDR2 ANQGSEA. CDR3 sequence (DNA): TGCAGCGTTAAACCTGACTACAATGAGCAGTTCTTC. Translating gives CSVKPDYNEQFF.

The chain couples TRBV7-2 to TRBJ2-5; D might be TRBD1 or TRBD2, each matching 6 bases. V lost 1 base to trimming and J lost 4 bases, with 19 bases between them. This CDR3 is 17 amino acids long. The germline V gene encodes CDR1 SGHTA and CDR2 FQGNSA. CDR3 nucleotide sequence: TGTGCCAGCAGCTTAGGTCCAGGGGCTAGCGACTCAGAGACCCAGTACTTC. Protein: CASSLGPGASDSETQYF.

This clonotype was detected many times. The chain carries TRBV10-1 and TRBJ2-2; possibly TRBD1 or TRBD2 for D (5 bases each). The CDR3 loop spans 13 amino acids. Trimming took 5 bases from V and 2 from J, leaving 6 bases between them. The germline V gene has CDR1 WNHNN and CDR2 SYGVQD (reference sequence). This chain's CDR3 is CASSRGNTGELFF. DNA for the CDR3: TGCGCCAGCAGTCGGGGCAACACCGGGGAGCTGTTTTTT.

The J gene is TRBJ2-2, the V gene TRBV6-1; D not certain. V gave up 1 base and J gave up 1 base, with 10 bases separating them. The CDR3 sequence is 16 residues long. CDR1 is MNHNS and CDR2 is SASEGT in the germline V gene. The CDR3 region is CASSEEGGMNTGELFF. The DNA for the CDR3 is TGTGCCAGCAGTGAAGAGGGCGGTATGAACACCGGGGAGCTGTTTTTT.

The rearrangement links TRBV10-3 to TRBJ1-2; D possibly corresponds to TRBD1 (5 bases). CDR3 length equals 14 residues. The V gene's germline CDR1 is ENHRY and CDR2 SYGVKD. V was trimmed by 4 bases and J by 3 bases, leaving 12 bases between them. CDR3 DNA: TGTGCCATCAGTGGAGTCGGGGCGGACTATGGCTACACCTTC. As protein: CAISGVGADYGYTF.

About this clonotype itself: Without the conserved terminal phenylalanine or tryptophan, this CDR3 likely stems from a read error. The J gene is TRBJ1-1, the V gene TRBV28; D not resolved. Per the germline V gene, CDR1 is MDHEN and CDR2 is SYDVKM. CDR3 length equals 11 residues. V was pared by 5 bases and J by 6 bases, with 7 bases between. This CDR3 reads CASSGGAEAFL. The CDR3 coding sequence is TGTGCCAGCAGTGGTGGGGCTGAAGCTTTCCTT.

This clonotype was seen ten or more times. CDR3 protein: CSANRDKNTGELFF. CDR3 DNA sequence: TGCAGTGCGAACCGGGACAAGAACACCGGGGAGCTGTTTTTT. J is TRBJ2-2 and V is TRBV20-1; D may be TRBD1 (6 bases). Germline V gene sequence: CDR1 DFQATT, CDR2 SNEGSKA (reference sequence). V lost 6 bases and J 1 base, leaving 12 bases between the germline ends. This CDR3 region has 14 residues.